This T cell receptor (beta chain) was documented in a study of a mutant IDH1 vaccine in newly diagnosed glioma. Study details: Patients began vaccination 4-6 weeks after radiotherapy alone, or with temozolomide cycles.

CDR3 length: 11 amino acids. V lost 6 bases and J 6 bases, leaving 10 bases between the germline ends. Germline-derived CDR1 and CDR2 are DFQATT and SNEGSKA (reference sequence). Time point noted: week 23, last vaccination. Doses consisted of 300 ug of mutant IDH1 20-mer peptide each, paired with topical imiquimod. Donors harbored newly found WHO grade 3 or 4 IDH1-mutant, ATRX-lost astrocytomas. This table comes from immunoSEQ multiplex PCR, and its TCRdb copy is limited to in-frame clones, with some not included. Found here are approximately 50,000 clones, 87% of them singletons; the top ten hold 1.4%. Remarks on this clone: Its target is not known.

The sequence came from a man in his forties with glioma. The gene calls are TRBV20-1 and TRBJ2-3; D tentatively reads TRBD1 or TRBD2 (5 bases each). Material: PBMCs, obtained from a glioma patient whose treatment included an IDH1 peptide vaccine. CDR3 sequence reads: CSARGSDTQYF. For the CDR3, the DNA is TGCAGTGCACGGGGCTCCGATACGCAGTATTTT.